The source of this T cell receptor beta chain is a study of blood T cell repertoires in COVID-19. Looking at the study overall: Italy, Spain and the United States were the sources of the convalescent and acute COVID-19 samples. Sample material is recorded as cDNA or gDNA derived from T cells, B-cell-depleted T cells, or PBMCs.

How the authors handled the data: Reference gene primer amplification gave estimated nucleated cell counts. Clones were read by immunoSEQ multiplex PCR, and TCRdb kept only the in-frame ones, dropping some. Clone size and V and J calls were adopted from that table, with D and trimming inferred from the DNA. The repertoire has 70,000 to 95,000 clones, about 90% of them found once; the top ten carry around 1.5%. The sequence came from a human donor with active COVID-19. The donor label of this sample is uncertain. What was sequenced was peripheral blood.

The CDR3 loop reads CASSPLGQGVNEQFF. The CDR3 bases are TGTGCCAGCAGTCCACTTGGACAGGGGGTTAATGAGCAGTTCTTC. The gene calls are TRBV2 and TRBJ2-1; 10 bases line up with TRBD1. This CDR3 region has 15 residues. Germline V gene sequence: CDR1 SNHLY, CDR2 FYNNEI. V gave up 5 bases and J gave up 7 bases; unmatched junction bases: 8.